This entry concerns a single T cell receptor (beta chain). What it recognizes is unknown. MiXCR was run by TCRdb on the 5' RACE reads, yielding one entry per CDR3 protein. The repertoire holds hundreds of thousands of distinct CDR3 sequences, with 20% as singletons. The record originates from a study of T-cell memory formation after mild COVID-19. Broader study findings: Detection of some responders pre-infection suggested pre-existing cross-reactive memory T cells participated.

The sample comprised PBMCs or a T cell subset sorted from them (not recorded which). The origin of this receptor is an adult woman who had mild COVID-19 (a few samples of this study predate the infection). Cell type and time point are not known.

Written as DNA, the CDR3 is TGTGCCAGCACCAATAGCGGGGCGGGCCGGGAGCTGTTTTTT. Protein product: CASTNSGAGRELFF. This chain links TRBV12-3 or TRBV12-4 with TRBJ2-2, with 8 bases lining up with TRBD2. V trimming: 7 bases; J trimming: 9 bases; junction bases outside the gene matches: 10. The CDR3 contains 14 residues.